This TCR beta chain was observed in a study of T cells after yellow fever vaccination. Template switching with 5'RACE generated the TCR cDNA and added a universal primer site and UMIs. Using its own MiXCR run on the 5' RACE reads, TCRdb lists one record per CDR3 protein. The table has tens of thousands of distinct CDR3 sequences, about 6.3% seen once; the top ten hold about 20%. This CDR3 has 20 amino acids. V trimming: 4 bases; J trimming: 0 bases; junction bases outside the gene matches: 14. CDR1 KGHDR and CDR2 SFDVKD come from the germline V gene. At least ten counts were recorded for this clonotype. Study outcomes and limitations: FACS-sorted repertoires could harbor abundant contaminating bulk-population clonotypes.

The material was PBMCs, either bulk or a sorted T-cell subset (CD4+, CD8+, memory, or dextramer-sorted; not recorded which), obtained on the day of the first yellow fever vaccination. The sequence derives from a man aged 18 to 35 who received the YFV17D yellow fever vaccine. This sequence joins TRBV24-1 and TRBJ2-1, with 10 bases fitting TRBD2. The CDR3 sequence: CATSDTSASGGLSSYNEQFF. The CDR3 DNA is TGTGCCACCAGTGACACATCCGCTAGCGGGGGCCTAAGCTCCTACAATGAGCAGTTCTTC.